What follows describes a single T cell receptor beta chain. The data originate from a study of blood T cell repertoires in COVID-19. Study-level information: Whether acute or convalescent, the COVID-19 samples came from the United States, Italy and Spain.

Sequencing was performed with immunoSEQ multiplex PCR; in TCRdb, only in-frame clones are kept and a portion is missing. The data hold 250,000 to 350,000 clones, with 84% observed a single time. The CDR3 is 15 amino acids. Germline CDR1 is SQVTM and CDR2 is ANQGSEA. Trimming at V came to 2 bases and at J to 4 bases, leaving 10 bases not matched to a gene. The chain carries TRBV29-1 and TRBJ2-5; 7 bases line up with TRBD1. The source of this sequence is a human donor with COVID-19, enrolled during active disease. The donor label of this sample is uncertain. The sample consisted of peripheral blood. The CDR3 DNA reads TGCAGCGTTGAAAGAACAGGGGCAGGGGGAGAGACCCAGTACTTC. Amino acid sequence: CSVERTGAGGETQYF.